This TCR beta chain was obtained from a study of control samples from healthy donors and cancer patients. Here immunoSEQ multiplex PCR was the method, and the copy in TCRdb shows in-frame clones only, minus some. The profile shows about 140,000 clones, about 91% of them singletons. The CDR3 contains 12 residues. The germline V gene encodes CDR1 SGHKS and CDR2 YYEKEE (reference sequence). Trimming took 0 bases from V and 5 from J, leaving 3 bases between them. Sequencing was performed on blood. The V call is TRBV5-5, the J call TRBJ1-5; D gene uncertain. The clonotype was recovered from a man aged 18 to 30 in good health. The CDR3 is CASSLGDQPQHF. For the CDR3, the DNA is TGTGCCAGCAGCTTGGGAGATCAGCCCCAGCATTTT. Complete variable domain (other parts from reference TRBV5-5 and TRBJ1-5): DAGVTQSPTHLIKTRGQQVTLRCSPISGHKSVSWYQQVLGQGPQFIFQYYEKEERGRGNFPDRFSARQFPNYSSELNVNALLLGDSALYLCASSLGDQPQHFGDGTRLSIL.